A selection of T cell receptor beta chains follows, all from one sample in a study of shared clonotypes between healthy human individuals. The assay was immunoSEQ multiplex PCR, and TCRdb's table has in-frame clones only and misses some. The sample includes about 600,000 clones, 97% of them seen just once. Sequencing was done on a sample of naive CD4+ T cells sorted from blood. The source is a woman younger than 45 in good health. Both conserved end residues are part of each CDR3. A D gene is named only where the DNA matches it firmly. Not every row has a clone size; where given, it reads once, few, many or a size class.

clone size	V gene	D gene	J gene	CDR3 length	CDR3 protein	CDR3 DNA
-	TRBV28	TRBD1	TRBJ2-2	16	CASRSPGQGSAGELFF	TGTGCCAGCAGGTCACCCGGACAGGGGTCCGCCGGGGAGCTGTTTTTT
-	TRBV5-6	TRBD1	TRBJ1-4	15	CASSPDRGRHEKLFF	TGTGCCAGCAGCCCGGACAGGGGGCGGCATGAAAAACTGTTTTTT
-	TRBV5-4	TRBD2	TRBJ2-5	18	CASSLVLAGGRYQETQYF	TGTGCCAGCAGCTTGGTCCTAGCGGGAGGCCGGTACCAAGAGACCCAGTACTTC
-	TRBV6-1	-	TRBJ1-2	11	CATLGGHGYTF	TGTGCCACCTTGGGGGGGCATGGCTACACCTTC
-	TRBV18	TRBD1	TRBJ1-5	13	CASSPTGNQPQHF	TGTGCCAGCTCACCGACAGGGAATCAGCCCCAGCATTTT
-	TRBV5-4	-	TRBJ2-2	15	CASSSGAGKTGELFF	TGTGCCAGCAGCTCTGGGGCAGGGAAAACCGGGGAGCTGTTTTTT
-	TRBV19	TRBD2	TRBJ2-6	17	CASSRRQGGSGANVLTF	TGTGCCAGTAGCCGCCGGCAGGGAGGGTCTGGGGCCAACGTCCTGACCTTC
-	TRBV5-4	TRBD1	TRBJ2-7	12	CASSPTGNAQYF	TGTGCCAGCAGCCCGACAGGGAACGCGCAGTACTTC
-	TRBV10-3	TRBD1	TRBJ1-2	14	CAIRRTGGSYGYTF	TGTGCCATCAGGAGGACAGGGGGGTCCTATGGCTACACCTTC
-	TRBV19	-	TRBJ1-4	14	CASSMGDVNEKLFF	TGTGCCAGTAGTATGGGCGACGTGAATGAAAAACTGTTTTTT
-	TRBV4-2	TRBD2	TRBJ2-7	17	CASSQEVAGGSSYEQYF	TGTGCCAGCAGCCAAGAGGTAGCGGGAGGAAGCTCCTACGAGCAGTACTTC
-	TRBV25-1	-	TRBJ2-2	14	CASSGQGRTGELFF	TGTGCCAGCAGTGGCCAGGGTCGCACCGGGGAGCTGTTTTTT
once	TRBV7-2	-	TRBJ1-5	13	CASSLVEDQPQHF	TGTGCCAGCAGCTTAGTCGAGGATCAGCCCCAGCATTTT
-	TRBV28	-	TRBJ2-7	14	CASGRGDTAYEQYF	TGTGCCAGCGGGCGTGGGGACACTGCTTACGAGCAGTACTTC
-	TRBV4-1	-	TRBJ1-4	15	CASSQSGRTIQKLFF	TGCGCCAGCAGCCAATCGGGCAGGACGATTCAAAAACTGTTTTTT
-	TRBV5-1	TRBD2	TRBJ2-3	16	CASSLVVTSGSDTQYF	TGCGCCAGCAGCTTGGTTGTGACTAGCGGGAGCGATACGCAGTATTTT
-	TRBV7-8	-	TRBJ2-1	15	CASSLAGAVYNEQFF	TGTGCCAGCAGCTTAGCGGGAGCCGTCTACAATGAGCAGTTCTTC
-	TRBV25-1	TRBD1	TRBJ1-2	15	CASSDPLGQFYGYTF	TGTGCCAGCAGTGACCCCCTGGGACAGTTTTATGGCTACACCTTC
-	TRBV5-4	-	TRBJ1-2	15	CASSLALGGNYGYTF	TGTGCCAGCAGCTTGGCCTTGGGGGGGAACTATGGCTACACCTTC
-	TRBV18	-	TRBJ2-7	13	CASSLMGTHEQYF	TGTGCCAGCTCGCTGATGGGAACTCACGAGCAGTACTTC